Each of the 7 T cell receptor beta chains below was sequenced from the same sample in a study of regulatory dendritic cells for organ transplantation. Their antigen targets remain unknown. Some clones are missing from TCRdb's copy, which holds only in-frame ones; the method was immunoSEQ multiplex PCR. The sample carries 9,500 to 15,000 clones, around 62% recorded once. Sorted subsets were CFSE-labeled and cultured approximately 5 days with allogeneic dendritic cells. The material sequenced was naive CD8+ T cells from blood cultured with dendritic cells. Documented subset: CD45RA+ naive T cells. The origin of the receptors is a human donor in good health.

The chain carries TRBV7-8 and TRBJ2-1, with TRBD1 matching 8 bases. V trimming: 5 bases; J trimming: 10 bases; junction bases outside the gene matches: 7. The CDR3 length is 13 residues. The germline V gene encodes CDR1 SGHVS and CDR2 FQNEAQ. Written as DNA, the CDR3 is TGTGCCAGCAGCCCCGGACAGGGAGGAGAGCAGTTCTTC. Its translation is CASSPGQGGEQFF. The whole variable domain, filled in from reference TRBV7-8 and TRBJ2-1, reads GAGVSQSPRYKVAKRGQDVALRCDPISGHVSLFWYQQALGQGPEFLTYFQNEAQLDKSGLPSDRFFAERPEGSVSTLKIQRTQQEDSAVYLCASSPGQGGEQFFGPGTRLTVL.

The rearrangement links TRBV5-6 to TRBJ2-3, with D possibly TRBD1 on 5 matching bases. V was cut by 5 bases and J by 1 base, with 8 bases left in between. The V gene's germline CDR1 is SGHDT and CDR2 YYEEEE. The CDR3 runs to 13 residues. For the CDR3, the DNA is TGTGCCAGCAGAGGGGCCCGCACAGATACGCAGTATTTT. Translated: CASRGARTDTQYF.

The gene calls are TRBV4-3 and TRBJ1-3; 7 bases are a match to TRBD1. The germline V gene encodes CDR1 LGHNA and CDR2 YSLEER. The CDR3 loop spans 16 amino acids. V trimming: 0 bases; J trimming: 4 bases; junction bases outside the gene matches: 6. The CDR3 spells CASSQDGGGYGNTIYF. The CDR3 DNA reads as TGCGCCAGCAGCCAAGATGGAGGGGGCTACGGAAACACCATATATTTT.

The table lists this clone with a few counts. This rearrangement joins TRBV11-3 to TRBJ2-2, with 11 bases fitting TRBD1. With V trimmed by 6 bases and J by 5 bases, 8 bases remained unmatched. Germline V lookup: CDR1 SGHNT, CDR2 YENEEA. This CDR3 comprises 16 residues. As DNA, the CDR3 is TGTGCCAGCAGGATCGGACAGGGGGCCGGAACCGGGGAGCTGTTTTTT. Translation gives CASRIGQGAGTGELFF.

The J gene is TRBJ2-1, the V gene TRBV9, with 16 positions matching TRBD2. The V and J ends lost 4 bases and 5 bases, in that order; junction bases with no gene match: 6. There are 17 residues in the CDR3. The germline gives CDR1 SGDLS, CDR2 YYNGEE. This CDR3 is CASSSGTSGGADNEQFF. CDR3 DNA sequence: TGTGCCAGCAGCTCAGGGACTAGCGGGGGGGCGGACAATGAGCAGTTCTTC.

The chain recombines TRBV19 with TRBJ1-1; a possible D gene is TRBD1 (5 bases). The germline gives CDR1 LNHDA, CDR2 SQIVND (reference sequence). The CDR3 sequence is 12 residues long. V was clipped by 9 bases and J by 4 bases, with 12 bases between them. In DNA, the CDR3 is TGTGCCAGCTCGGAGGGGAGCACTGAAGCTTTCTTT. Translated, it gives CASSEGSTEAFF.

The J gene is TRBJ2-6, the V gene TRBV16, with D uncertain. Trimming took 1 base from V and 0 from J, leaving 10 bases between them. Germline CDR1 and CDR2: KGHSY and FQNENV. The CDR3 has 17 amino acids. Here the CDR3 DNA reads TGTGCCAGCAGCCAATTTAGAAGTCACTCTGGGGCCAACGTCCTGACTTTC. It codes for CASSQFRSHSGANVLTF. Full variable domain (rest looked up from reference TRBV16 and TRBJ2-6): GEEVAQTPKHLVRGEGQKAKLYCAPIKGHSYVFWYQQVLKNEFKFLISFQNENVFDETGMPKERFSAKCLPNSPCSLEIQATKLEDSAVYFCASSQFRSHSGANVLTFGAGSRLTVL.